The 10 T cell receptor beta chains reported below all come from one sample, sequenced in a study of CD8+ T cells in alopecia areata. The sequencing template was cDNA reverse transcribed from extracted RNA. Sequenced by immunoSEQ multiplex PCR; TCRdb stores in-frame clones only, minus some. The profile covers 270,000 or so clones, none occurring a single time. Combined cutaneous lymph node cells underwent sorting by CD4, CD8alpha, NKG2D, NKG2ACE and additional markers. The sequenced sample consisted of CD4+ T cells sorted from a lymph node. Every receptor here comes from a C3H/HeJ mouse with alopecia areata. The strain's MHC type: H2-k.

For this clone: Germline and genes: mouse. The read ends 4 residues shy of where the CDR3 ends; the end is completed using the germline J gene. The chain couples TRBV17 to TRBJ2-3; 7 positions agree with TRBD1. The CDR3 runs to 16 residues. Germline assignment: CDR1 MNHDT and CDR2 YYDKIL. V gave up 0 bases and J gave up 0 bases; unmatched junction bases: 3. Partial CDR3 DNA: TGTGCTAGCAGTAGAGAGAGGGACAGTAGTGCAGAA. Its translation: CASSRERDSSAE. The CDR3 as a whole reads CASSRERDSSAETLYF.

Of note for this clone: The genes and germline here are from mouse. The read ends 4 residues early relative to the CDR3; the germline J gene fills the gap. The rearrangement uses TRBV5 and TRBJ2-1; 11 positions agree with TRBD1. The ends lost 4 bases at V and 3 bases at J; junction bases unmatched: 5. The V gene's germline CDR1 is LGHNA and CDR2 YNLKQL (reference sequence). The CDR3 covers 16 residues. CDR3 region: CASSRTGTGGYAEQFF. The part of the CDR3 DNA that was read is TGTGCCAGCAGCCGCACCGGGACAGGGGGCTATGCT.

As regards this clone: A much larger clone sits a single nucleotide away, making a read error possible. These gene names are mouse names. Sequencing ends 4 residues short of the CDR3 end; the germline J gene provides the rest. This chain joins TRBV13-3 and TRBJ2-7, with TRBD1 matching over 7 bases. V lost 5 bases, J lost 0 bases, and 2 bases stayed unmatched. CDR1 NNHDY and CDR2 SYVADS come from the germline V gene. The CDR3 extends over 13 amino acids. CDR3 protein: CASRRDSSYEQYF. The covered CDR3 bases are TGTGCCAGCAGACGGGACAGCTCCTAT.

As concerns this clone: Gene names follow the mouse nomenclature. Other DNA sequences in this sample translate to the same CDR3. CDR3 bases read: TGTGCCAGCAGTCGGACAGGGGGTTAT. It yields the protein CASSRTGGY. The entire CDR3 reads CASSRTGGYEQYF. The V and J genes are TRBV19 and TRBJ2-7, with TRBD1 identical over 10 bases. The CDR3 end is not reached by the read, which stops 4 residues before it; the germline J gene fills it in. The CDR3 contains 13 residues. Germline CDR1 FNHDT, CDR2 SITEND (reference sequence).

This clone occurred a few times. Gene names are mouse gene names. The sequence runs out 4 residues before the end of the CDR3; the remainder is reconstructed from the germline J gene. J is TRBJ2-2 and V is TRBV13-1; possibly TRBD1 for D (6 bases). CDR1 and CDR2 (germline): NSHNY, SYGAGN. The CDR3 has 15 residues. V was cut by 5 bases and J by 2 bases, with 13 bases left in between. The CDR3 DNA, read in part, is TGTGCCAGCAGAGCAGGGAGGGGGAACACCGGG. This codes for CASRAGRGNTG. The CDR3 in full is CASRAGRGNTGQLYF.

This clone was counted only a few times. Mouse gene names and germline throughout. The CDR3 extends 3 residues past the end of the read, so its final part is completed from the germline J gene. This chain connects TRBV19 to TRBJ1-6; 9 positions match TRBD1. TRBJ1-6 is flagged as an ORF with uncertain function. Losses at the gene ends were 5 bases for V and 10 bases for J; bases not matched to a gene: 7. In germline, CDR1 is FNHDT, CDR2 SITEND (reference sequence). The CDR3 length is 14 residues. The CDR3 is CASRPGQGRSPLYF. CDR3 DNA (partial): TGTGCCAGCAGACCAGGACAGGGGAGGTCGCCC.

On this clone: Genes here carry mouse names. The CDR3 loop reads CASRDRGTETLYF. CDR3 DNA, as far as it was read: TGTGCCAGCAGGGACAGGGGCACAGAA. V is TRBV13-1 and J is TRBJ2-3, with 9 bases fitting TRBD1. The read gets to within 4 residues of the CDR3 end, and the germline J gene fills in the rest. Germline V gene lookup returns CDR1 NSHNY and CDR2 SYGAGN. Losses at the gene ends were 5 bases for V and 4 bases for J; bases not matched to a gene: 2. CDR3 size: 13 residues.

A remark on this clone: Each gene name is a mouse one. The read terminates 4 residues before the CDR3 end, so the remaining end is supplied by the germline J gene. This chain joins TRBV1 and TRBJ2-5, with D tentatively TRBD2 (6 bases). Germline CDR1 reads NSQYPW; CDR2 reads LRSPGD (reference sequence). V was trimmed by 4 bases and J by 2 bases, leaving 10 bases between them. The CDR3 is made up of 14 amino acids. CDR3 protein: CTCSEGLLQDTQYF. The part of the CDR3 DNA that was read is TGCACCTGCAGTGAGGGACTCCTCCAAGAC.

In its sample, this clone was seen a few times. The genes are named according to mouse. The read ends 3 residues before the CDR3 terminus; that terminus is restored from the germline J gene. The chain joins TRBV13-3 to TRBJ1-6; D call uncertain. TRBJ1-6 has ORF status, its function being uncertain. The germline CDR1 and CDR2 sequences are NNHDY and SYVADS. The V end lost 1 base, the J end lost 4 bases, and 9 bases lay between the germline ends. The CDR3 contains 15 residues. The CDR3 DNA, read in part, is TGTGCCAGCAGTGATAAGGTGCCTTATAATTCGCCC. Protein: CASSDKVPYNSP. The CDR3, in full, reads CASSDKVPYNSPLYF.

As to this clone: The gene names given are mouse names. CDR3 DNA, as far as it was read: TGTGCCAGCAGTATATACACAACA. Translating it yields CASSIYTT. The entire CDR3 protein is CASSIYTTEVFF. The rearrangement joins TRBV19 to TRBJ1-1; D gene uncertain. The read halts 4 residues ahead of the CDR3 end, with the missing end drawn from the germline J gene. Looked up from germline, CDR1 is FNHDT and CDR2 is SITEND (reference sequence). The CDR3 extends over 12 amino acids.